This TCR beta chain was recovered during a study of blood T cell repertoires in COVID-19. The wider study: Samples representing acute and convalescent COVID-19 were sourced from the United States, Italy and Spain. Sources were T cells, B-cell-depleted T cells, or PBMCs; the material itself was cDNA or gDNA.

As originally analysed: Estimation of nucleated cell counts relied on the amplification of reference gene primers. TCRdb's table, derived via immunoSEQ multiplex PCR, lists solely in-frame clones and lacks some. That table furnishes V, J and clone size, whereas the DNA furnished D and trimming. The table has approximately 150,000 clones, 87% seen once. Germline V CDR1 and CDR2: LGHNA, YSLEER. Trimming cost V 0 bases and J 3 bases, with 12 bases left between them. The CDR3 has 16 amino acids. Sequencing input: peripheral blood. The chain is built from TRBV4-3 and TRBJ2-1; D remains ambiguous. The source of this sequence is a woman between 55 and 75 years old who had recovered from COVID-19. The CDR3 nucleotides are TGCGCCAGCAGCCAAGATCCCAGGATACTCTACAATGAGCAGTTCTTC. Translation gives CASSQDPRILYNEQFF.